The 22 T cell receptor beta chains below come from one sample, sequenced in a study of cytomegalovirus exposure and HLA in healthy donors. The PCR contained 60 Vbeta and 13 Jbeta primers. Repertoires were generated with immunoSEQ multiplex PCR, while TCRdb's copy carries only in-frame clones and drops some. The table lists about 150,000 clones, around 82% of them singletons. Material: PBMCs. These receptor sequences come from a woman aged 50 to 65 in good health and CMV-seropositive.

This clone was observed a single time. The chain joins TRBV7-2 to TRBJ2-7; possible D gene TRBD2, 6 bases. Germline V lookup: CDR1 SGHTA, CDR2 FQGNSA. Trimming removed 0 bases at V and 4 bases at J, with 7 bases between. This CDR3 region has 13 residues. CDR3 in amino acids: CASSLAEGYEQYF. The DNA for the CDR3 is TGTGCCAGCAGCTTAGCGGAGGGTTACGAGCAGTACTTC. The full variable domain, in which reference TRBV7-2 and TRBJ2-7 provide the parts outside the CDR3, is GAGVSQSPSNKVTEKGKDVELRCDPISGHTALYWYRQSLGQGLEFLIYFQGNSAPDKSGLPSDRFSAERTGGSVSTLTIQRTQQEDSAVYLCASSLAEGYEQYFGPGTRLTVT.

This chain uses TRBV5-1 with TRBJ2-3; the D gene is possibly TRBD2 (6 bases). CDR1 and CDR2 (germline): SGHRS, YFSETQ. Trimming removed 0 bases at V and 0 bases at J, with 8 bases between. CDR3 size: 15 residues. CDR3 loop: CASSLARGSTDTQYF. DNA of the CDR3: TGCGCCAGCAGCTTGGCCCGGGGGAGCACAGATACGCAGTATTTT.

This rearrangement joins TRBV7-9 to TRBJ1-6; D is possibly TRBD1 (6 bases). The CDR3 is 14 amino acids. In germline, CDR1 is SEHNR, CDR2 FQNEAQ (reference sequence). With 2 bases removed from V and 11 bases from J, the gap between germline ends came to 13 bases. The CDR3 is CASSLTQGEPPLHF. The DNA for the CDR3 is TGTGCCAGCAGCTTAACACAGGGTGAGCCACCCCTCCACTTT. The full variable domain, in which reference TRBV7-9 and TRBJ1-6 provide the parts outside the CDR3, is DTGVSQNPRHKITKRGQNVTFRCDPISEHNRLYWYRQTLGQGPEFLTYFQNEAQLEKSRLLSDRFSAERPKGSFSTLEIQRTEQGDSAMYLCASSLTQGEPPLHFGNGTRLTVT.

The chain links TRBV30 to TRBJ2-7, with D perhaps TRBD2 (6 bases). Germline V CDR1 and CDR2: GTSNPN, SVGIG (reference sequence). Trimming removed 4 bases at V and 2 bases at J, with 15 bases between. This CDR3 has 14 residues. CDR3 DNA: TGTGCCTGGACCTCCGGGAGATTAACCTACGAGCAGTACTTC. Its protein product is CAWTSGRLTYEQYF.

J is TRBJ2-3 and V is TRBV30; the D gene is possibly TRBD1 (5 bases). V was shortened by 3 bases and J by 5 bases, with 18 bases between the two germline ends. The CDR3 sequence is 15 residues long. Germline lookup yields CDR1 GTSNPN and CDR2 SVGIG (reference sequence). CDR3: CAWSPTGLAQDTQYF. CDR3 DNA sequence: TGTGCCTGGAGCCCAACAGGCCTGGCGCAAGATACGCAGTATTTT.

The CDR3 protein is CASSVVQGAGNEQFF. Written as DNA, the CDR3 is TGTGCCAGCAGCGTAGTACAGGGGGCGGGGAATGAGCAGTTCTTC. V and J are TRBV9 and TRBJ2-1; TRBD1 agrees at 9 bases. The CDR3 spans 15 residues. CDR1 SGDLS and CDR2 YYNGEE come from the germline V gene. Trimming removed 0 bases from V and 7 bases from J; junction bases left unmatched: 5.

The V and J genes are TRBV19 and TRBJ1-1; D unclear. V gave up 5 bases and J gave up 5 bases, with 18 bases separating them. The CDR3 length is 15 residues. Germline V gene lookup returns CDR1 LNHDA and CDR2 SQIVND (reference sequence). The CDR3 region has the DNA TGTGCCAGTAGTCCACCACGGGCGGCGGGGACTGAAGCTTTCTTT. Its translation is CASSPPRAAGTEAFF.

The chain is built from TRBV7-2 and TRBJ2-7; 7 bases are shared with TRBD2. V gave up 1 base and J gave up 7 bases; unmatched junction bases: 10. The CDR3 contains 15 residues. Germline V lookup: CDR1 SGHTA, CDR2 FQGNSA. The CDR3 DNA reads as TGTGCCAGCAGCTTAGGTCGGCGGGGAGGGTGGGAGCAGTACTTC. It is translated as CASSLGRRGGWEQYF.

J is TRBJ2-1 and V is TRBV7-7, with D perhaps TRBD2 (5 bases). This CDR3 is built from 13 residues. V gave up 5 bases and J gave up 7 bases, with 12 bases separating them. Germline CDR1 and CDR2: SSHAT and FNYEAQ (reference sequence). The CDR3 sequence is CASSPTRGNEQFF. CDR3 sequence (DNA): TGTGCCAGCAGCCCCACTAGAGGTAATGAGCAGTTCTTC.

The V call is TRBV30, the J call TRBJ1-2; D gene ambiguous. The CDR3 totals 15 residues. Germline lookup yields CDR1 GTSNPN and CDR2 SVGIG (reference sequence). Trimming stripped 0 bases from V and 1 base from J, with 12 bases between. CDR3 bases: TGTGCCTGGAGTGTACGCATGGCCGTTAACTATGGCTACACCTTC. Amino acids: CAWSVRMAVNYGYTF. Variable domain in full (rest from reference TRBV30 and TRBJ1-2): SQTIHQWPATLVQPVGSPLSLECTVEGTSNPNLYWYRQAAGRGLQLLFYSVGIGQISSEVPQNLSASRPQDRQFILSSKKLLLSDSGFYLCAWSVRMAVNYGYTFGSGTRLTVV.

This sequence joins TRBV7-9 and TRBJ2-3; D perhaps matches TRBD2 (6 bases). The CDR3 has 16 amino acids. CDR1 and CDR2 from the germline V gene are SEHNR and FQNEAQ (reference sequence). V was clipped by 5 bases and J by 1 base, with 16 bases between them. The CDR3 protein is CASSTLGGMGTDTQYF. In DNA, the CDR3 is TGTGCCAGCAGCACCCTGGGGGGAATGGGCACAGATACGCAGTATTTT. The full variable domain, with the rest looked up from reference TRBV7-9 and TRBJ2-3, is DTGVSQNPRHKITKRGQNVTFRCDPISEHNRLYWYRQTLGQGPEFLTYFQNEAQLEKSRLLSDRFSAERPKGSFSTLEIQRTEQGDSAMYLCASSTLGGMGTDTQYFGPGTRLTVL.

The gene calls are TRBV6-1 and TRBJ2-2; 11 positions agree with TRBD1. V shed 7 bases, J shed 3 bases, and the junction held 1 base outside the gene matches. Germline loops: CDR1 MNHNS, CDR2 SASEGT. There are 14 residues in the CDR3. CDR3 nucleotides: TGTGCCAGCATGGGACAGGGGGACACCGGGGAGCTGTTTTTT. Translation gives CASMGQGDTGELFF.

The chain joins TRBV10-2 to TRBJ2-1; 8 bases are a match to TRBD1. Germline V CDR1 and CDR2: WSHSY, SAAADI. With 2 bases clipped from V and 9 bases from J, the junction kept 6 bases outside the gene matches. There are 14 residues in the CDR3. The CDR3 DNA is TGCGCCAGCAGTGAGGGACAGGGATTGGGTGAGCAGTTCTTC. Translation: CASSEGQGLGEQFF.

The J gene is TRBJ2-1, the V gene TRBV27; no clear D gene. The CDR3 contains 12 residues. The germline CDR1 and CDR2 sequences are MNHEY and SMNVEV (reference sequence). V lost 3 bases and J lost 9, with 9 bases in between. For the CDR3, the DNA is TGTGCCAGCAGTTTCGTACGCGGTGAGCAGTTCTTC. It specifies CASSFVRGEQFF.

This chain links TRBV5-1 with TRBJ2-3, with 7 nucleotides matching TRBD2. Germline CDR1 is SGHRS and CDR2 is YFSETQ. J was trimmed by 5 bases and V by 3 bases; bases with no gene match: 3. The CDR3 has 13 residues. This chain's CDR3 is CASSSERGDTQYF. The CDR3 DNA reads TGCGCCAGCAGCTCCGAGCGGGGAGATACGCAGTATTTT.

The V call is TRBV6-6, the J call TRBJ1-1; D gene unclear. V shed 7 bases and J shed 8 bases, with 17 bases lying between them. Per the germline V gene, CDR1 is MNHNY and CDR2 is SVGAGI (reference sequence). The CDR3 contains 13 residues. CDR3 DNA: TGTGCCAGCACCGGCGGCGGGTCTAGCGAAGCTTTCTTT. Translation: CASTGGGSSEAFF.

The CDR3 spells CAWSVRGDSPLHF. The CDR3 nucleotides read TGTGCCTGGAGTGTACGGGGGGATTCACCCCTCCACTTT. The chain links TRBV30 to TRBJ1-6, with D possibly being TRBD1 (5 bases). The CDR3 length is 13 residues. The V end lost 0 bases, the J end lost 8 bases, and 8 bases lay between the germline ends. CDR1 GTSNPN and CDR2 SVGIG come from the germline V gene (reference sequence).

This chain uses TRBV6-5 with TRBJ2-3; tentatively, D is TRBD1 (5 bases). V lost 5 bases to trimming and J lost 2 bases, with 11 bases between them. This CDR3 is built from 14 residues. Looked up from germline, CDR1 is MNHEY and CDR2 is SVGAGI. CDR3 in DNA: TGTGCCAGCAGTCTACAGGAAGTCACAGATACGCAGTATTTT. Translation: CASSLQEVTDTQYF.

A few counts support this clone. The gene calls are TRBV4-1 and TRBJ1-1; 11 positions match TRBD1. The CDR3 is made up of 15 amino acids. Germline trimming cut 2 bases from V and 4 bases from J; bases unmatched to any gene: 3. The germline V gene encodes CDR1 MGHRA and CDR2 YSYEKL. In DNA form, the CDR3 reads TGCGCCAGCAGCCAATCCGGGACAGGGGGCACTGAAGCTTTCTTT. Protein sequence: CASSQSGTGGTEAFF.

The genes are TRBV10-3 and TRBJ2-1; tentative D call: TRBD2 (5 bases). This CDR3 region has 15 residues. The V end was cut by 7 bases, the J end by 4 bases, with 17 bases between. Per the germline V gene, CDR1 is ENHRY and CDR2 is SYGVKD. CDR3 nucleotides: TGTGCCATCAAAAGTGGAGAGGGAAATTACAATGAGCAGTTCTTC. It encodes CAIKSGEGNYNEQFF.

As DNA, the CDR3 is TGTGCCAGCGGGCTCACCTACAATGAGCAGTTCTTC. Translated: CASGLTYNEQFF. The rearrangement joins TRBV9 to TRBJ2-1, with D unclear. The CDR3 extends over 12 amino acids. V lost 7 bases to trimming and J lost 2 bases, with 7 bases between them. Per the germline V gene, CDR1 is SGDLS and CDR2 is YYNGEE.

This clone was observed a single time. This chain links TRBV6-1 with TRBJ2-7; 8 nucleotides line up with TRBD1. V dropped 1 base and J dropped 3; count of bases not matched to a gene: 5. The germline CDR1 and CDR2 sequences are MNHNS and SASEGT. This CDR3 contains 15 residues. CDR3 nucleotides: TGTGCCAGCAGTGAAGGGCCGGGACAGGACTACGAGCAGTACTTC. This sequence encodes CASSEGPGQDYEQYF.